A single sample is the source of the 23 T cell receptor beta chains below, sequenced in a study of T cell responses to AZD1222 COVID-19 vaccine. Clones were read by immunoSEQ multiplex PCR, and TCRdb kept only the in-frame ones, dropping some. This table has some 130,000 clones, 90% to 95% appearing once. The sequencing used peripheral blood, collected on day 0 of AZD1222 vaccination. These receptors all come from an adult in good health.

V and J are TRBV7-3 and TRBJ2-1; the match to TRBD2 covers 7 bases. CDR3 length: 17 residues. Germline V CDR1 and CDR2: SGHTA, FQGTGA. The V and J ends lost 5 bases and 2 bases, in that order; junction bases with no gene match: 12. The CDR3 loop is CASSVGVWEGPYNEQFF. The CDR3 nucleotides read TGTGCCAGCAGCGTAGGCGTCTGGGAGGGCCCCTACAATGAGCAGTTCTTC.

This clone was observed once. The chain uses TRBV27 and TRBJ2-7; 7 bases line up with TRBD1. The CDR3 has 15 amino acids. CDR1 and CDR2 from the germline V gene are MNHEY and SMNVEV (reference sequence). J gave up 0 bases and V 2 bases, and 4 bases lay outside the gene matches. The CDR3 region is CASSLRGQSSYEQYF. The CDR3 DNA reads TGTGCCAGCAGTTTAAGGGGGCAGAGCTCCTACGAGCAGTACTTC.

The chain uses TRBV4-1 and TRBJ1-5; D remains unclear. Germline assignment: CDR1 MGHRA and CDR2 YSYEKL. The CDR3 has 13 amino acids. The V end lost 1 base, the J end lost 4 bases, and 5 bases lay between the germline ends. The CDR3 region is CASSQVGNQPQHF. The CDR3 DNA follows: TGCGCCAGCAGCCAAGTCGGTAATCAGCCCCAGCATTTT.

This chain uses TRBV15 with TRBJ1-1; weak D call: TRBD1 (5 bases). Trimming pared 0 bases from V and 6 bases from J, leaving 11 bases between. Germline V gene sequence: CDR1 LNHNV, CDR2 YYDKDF (reference sequence). This CDR3 has 14 residues. In DNA, the CDR3 is TGTGCCACCAGCAGAGATAGAGCAGGGCCTGAAGCTTTCTTT. Its translation is CATSRDRAGPEAFF.

The chain carries TRBV7-9 and TRBJ2-1; 7 nucleotides line up with TRBD2. The CDR3 extends over 15 amino acids. V lost 5 bases, J lost 5 bases, and 9 bases stayed unmatched. Germline V CDR1 and CDR2: SEHNR, FQNEAQ (reference sequence). CDR3 amino acids: CASSPSRGTDNEQFF. The CDR3, as DNA: TGTGCCAGCAGCCCCTCGCGGGGGACTGACAATGAGCAGTTCTTC.

The chain couples TRBV6-5 to TRBJ1-6; D is unresolved. This CDR3 has 15 residues. Trimming removed 6 bases from V and 7 bases from J, with 16 bases in between. The germline gives CDR1 MNHEY, CDR2 SVGAGI. The CDR3 loop reads CASSRPRAMNSPLHF. CDR3 DNA sequence: TGTGCCAGCAGCCGACCACGGGCGATGAATTCACCCCTCCACTTT.

The J gene is TRBJ1-5, the V gene TRBV4-1; D possibly corresponds to TRBD1 (5 bases). Germline assignment: CDR1 MGHRA and CDR2 YSYEKL. This CDR3 comprises 15 residues. Trimming pared 4 bases from V and 6 bases from J, leaving 16 bases between. DNA of the CDR3: TGCGCCAGCAGCCGTAGTTGGGGCGCGAGTCAGCCCCAGCATTTT. Residues: CASSRSWGASQPQHF.

This clone has just a few counts. For the CDR3, the DNA is TGCGCCAGCAGCGACGCATCGGGTGGGGTAGAAGCTTTCTTT. Residues: CASSDASGGVEAFF. The chain joins TRBV5-1 to TRBJ1-1, with D unclear. Between the trimmed V and J ends, which lost 4 bases and 8 bases, there was a span of 18 bases. This CDR3 comprises 14 residues. The germline gives CDR1 SGHRS, CDR2 YFSETQ. The full variable domain, with the rest looked up from reference TRBV5-1 and TRBJ1-1, is KAGVTQTPRYLIKTRGQQVTLSCSPISGHRSVSWYQQTPGQGLQFLFEYFSETQRNKGNFPGRFSGRQFSNSRSEMNVSTLELGDSALYLCASSDASGGVEAFFGQGTRLTVV.

In its sample, this clone was seen once. The chain couples TRBV7-9 to TRBJ2-3; D gene uncertain. The V and J ends lost 5 bases and 2 bases respectively, with 11 bases between them. The CDR3 runs 14 residues. CDR1 is SEHNR and CDR2 is FQNEAQ in the germline V gene (reference sequence). The DNA of the CDR3 is TGTGCCAGCAGCCCCCTGACCTCCACAGATACGCAGTATTTT. Amino acid sequence: CASSPLTSTDTQYF.

This chain connects TRBV19 to TRBJ2-7, with 9 bases aligning to TRBD2. The trim removed 5 bases at V and 3 bases at J, leaving 11 bases unmatched. The CDR3 sequence is 16 residues long. Germline V lookup: CDR1 LNHDA, CDR2 SQIVND (reference sequence). CDR3 nucleotide sequence: TGTGCCAGTAGTGCCCGGGAGGCGGGAGGGAGCTACGAGCAGTACTTC. This sequence encodes CASSAREAGGSYEQYF.

This clone was seen once. The chain combines TRBV19 with TRBJ1-5; 7 positions match TRBD1. V dropped 3 bases and J dropped 3; count of bases not matched to a gene: 2. Germline CDR1 and CDR2: LNHDA and SQIVND (reference sequence). There are 14 residues in the CDR3. The DNA of the CDR3 is TGTGCCAGTAGTATGCAGGGGGTCAATCAGCCCCAGCATTTT. Translating it yields CASSMQGVNQPQHF.

The chain uses TRBV5-6 and TRBJ1-1; 9 bases match TRBD1. After removal of 4 bases from V and 11 bases from J, the junction contained 3 bases not matched to a gene. Per the germline V gene, CDR1 is SGHDT and CDR2 is YYEEEE. The CDR3 contains 11 residues. The CDR3 sequence is CASSTGGPAFF. The CDR3 DNA follows: TGTGCCAGCAGCACAGGGGGCCCGGCTTTCTTT.

The chain carries TRBV2 and TRBJ1-5, with D possibly matching TRBD1 (6 bases). The germline V gene has CDR1 SNHLY and CDR2 FYNNEI. The CDR3 runs 15 residues. The V and J ends lost 8 bases and 3 bases respectively, with 17 bases between them. CDR3 loop: CASGEIGTLNQPQHF. As DNA, the CDR3 is TGTGCCAGCGGCGAGATTGGGACACTCAATCAGCCCCAGCATTTT.

This chain links TRBV6-1 with TRBJ1-2; possibly TRBD1 for D (5 bases). Trimming cost V 2 bases and J 4 bases, with 17 bases left between them. In germline, CDR1 is MNHNS, CDR2 SASEGT. CDR3 length: 16 residues. CDR3 sequence: CASSEIGREGPYGYTF. CDR3 nucleotide sequence: TGTGCCAGCAGTGAAATCGGCAGGGAGGGCCCCTATGGCTACACCTTC.

The CDR3 loop reads CASSEWGTAEAFF. CDR3 coding DNA: TGCGCCAGCAGTGAATGGGGGACCGCTGAAGCTTTCTTT. The chain links TRBV10-2 to TRBJ1-1; TRBD1 might be the D (5 bases). The germline CDR1 and CDR2 sequences are WSHSY and SAAADI. The CDR3 runs to 13 residues. V shed 3 bases and J shed 6 bases, with 11 bases lying between them.

This sequence joins TRBV5-4 and TRBJ1-2, with 7 bases that match TRBD1. The ends lost 0 bases at V and 4 bases at J; junction bases unmatched: 6. The CDR3 length is 15 residues. The germline gives CDR1 SGHNT, CDR2 YYREEE (reference sequence). The CDR3 region is CASSLGRTGGYGYTF. The CDR3, as DNA: TGTGCCAGCAGCTTGGGCCGGACAGGCGGCTATGGCTACACCTTC.

CDR3 region: CASSRGPYNEQFF. CDR3 DNA: TGTGCCAGCAGCCGCGGCCCCTACAATGAGCAGTTCTTC. The chain combines TRBV7-2 with TRBJ2-1; D not resolved. The V and J ends lost 5 bases and 2 bases respectively, with 7 bases between them. Germline values: CDR1 SGHTA, CDR2 FQGNSA. The CDR3 sequence is 13 residues long.

The chain is built from TRBV9 and TRBJ1-2; D unclear. The length of the CDR3 is 13 residues. The germline CDR1 and CDR2 sequences are SGDLS and YYNGEE. Trimming removed 7 bases from V and 0 bases from J, with 10 bases in between. The CDR3 DNA reads as TGTGCCAGCTCAGTGAACCCTAACTATGGCTACACCTTC. It yields the protein CASSVNPNYGYTF. Together with reference TRBV9 and TRBJ1-2, the CDR3 gives the full variable domain: DSGVTQTPKHLITATGQRVTLRCSPRSGDLSVYWYQQSLDQGLQFLIQYYNGEERAKGNILERFSAQQFPDLHSELNLSSLELGDSALYFCASSVNPNYGYTFGSGTRLTVV.

The CDR3 bases are TGCGCCAGCAGTGATACCCGGGACACCGACTACGAGCAGTACTTC. Protein product: CASSDTRDTDYEQYF. The chain joins TRBV10-1 to TRBJ2-7, with D tentatively TRBD1 (6 bases). Germline V gives CDR1 WNHNN, CDR2 SYGVQD (reference sequence). V was shortened by 3 bases and J by 3 bases, with 15 bases between the two germline ends. This CDR3 has 15 amino acids.

The chain carries TRBV7-9 and TRBJ2-5; possible D gene TRBD1, 6 bases. The CDR3 is 15 residues long. Germline V gene lookup returns CDR1 SEHNR and CDR2 FQNEAQ (reference sequence). V lost 5 bases, J lost 2 bases, and 15 bases lay in between. The CDR3 DNA is TGTGCCAGCAGCCTAACCGGGACATTGCAAGAGACCCAGTACTTC. Encoded protein: CASSLTGTLQETQYF.

The genes are TRBV5-1 and TRBJ2-3; no clear D gene. The germline V gene has CDR1 SGHRS and CDR2 YFSETQ. The V gene lost 0 bases and the J gene lost 4 bases, with 3 bases spanning the gap. CDR3 length equals 12 residues. Written as DNA, the CDR3 is TGCGCCAGCAGCTTGGGGTCAGATACGCAGTATTTT. It translates to CASSLGSDTQYF. The variable domain in full, with the rest retrieved from reference TRBV5-1 and TRBJ2-3, is KAGVTQTPRYLIKTRGQQVTLSCSPISGHRSVSWYQQTPGQGLQFLFEYFSETQRNKGNFPGRFSGRQFSNSRSEMNVSTLELGDSALYLCASSLGSDTQYFGPGTRLTVL.

The chain combines TRBV9 with TRBJ2-5; 7 nucleotides match TRBD2. Germline V gene lookup returns CDR1 SGDLS and CDR2 YYNGEE. V lost 4 bases and J lost 5; bases outside the gene matches: 8. The CDR3 has 14 amino acids. This CDR3 reads CASSRGLDAETQYF. The CDR3, as DNA: TGTGCCAGCAGCCGAGGACTAGACGCGGAGACCCAGTACTTC.

The V and J genes are TRBV24-1 and TRBJ2-1; 9 bases map to TRBD2. V shed 5 bases and J 4 bases; nucleotides not matched to a gene: 5. The CDR3 has 15 amino acids. CDR1 is KGHDR, CDR2 SFDVKD, per germline. CDR3 region: CATSGAGGRYNEQFF. In DNA form, the CDR3 reads TGTGCCACCAGTGGAGCGGGAGGACGATACAATGAGCAGTTCTTC.